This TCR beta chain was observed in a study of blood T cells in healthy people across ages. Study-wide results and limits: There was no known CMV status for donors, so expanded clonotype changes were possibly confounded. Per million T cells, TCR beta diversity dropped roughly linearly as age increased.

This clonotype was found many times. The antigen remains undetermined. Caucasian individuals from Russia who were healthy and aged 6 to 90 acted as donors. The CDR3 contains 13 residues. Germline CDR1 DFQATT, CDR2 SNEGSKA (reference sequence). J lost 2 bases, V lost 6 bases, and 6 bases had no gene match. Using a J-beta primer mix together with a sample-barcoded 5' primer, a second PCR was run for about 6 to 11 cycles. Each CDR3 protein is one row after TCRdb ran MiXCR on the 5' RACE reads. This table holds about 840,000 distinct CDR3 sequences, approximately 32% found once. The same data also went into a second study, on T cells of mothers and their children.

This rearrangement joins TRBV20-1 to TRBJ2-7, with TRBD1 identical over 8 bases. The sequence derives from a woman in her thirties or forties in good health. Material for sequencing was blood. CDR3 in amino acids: CSARQGTTYEQYF. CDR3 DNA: TGCAGTGCCAGACAGGGGACCACCTACGAGCAGTACTTC.